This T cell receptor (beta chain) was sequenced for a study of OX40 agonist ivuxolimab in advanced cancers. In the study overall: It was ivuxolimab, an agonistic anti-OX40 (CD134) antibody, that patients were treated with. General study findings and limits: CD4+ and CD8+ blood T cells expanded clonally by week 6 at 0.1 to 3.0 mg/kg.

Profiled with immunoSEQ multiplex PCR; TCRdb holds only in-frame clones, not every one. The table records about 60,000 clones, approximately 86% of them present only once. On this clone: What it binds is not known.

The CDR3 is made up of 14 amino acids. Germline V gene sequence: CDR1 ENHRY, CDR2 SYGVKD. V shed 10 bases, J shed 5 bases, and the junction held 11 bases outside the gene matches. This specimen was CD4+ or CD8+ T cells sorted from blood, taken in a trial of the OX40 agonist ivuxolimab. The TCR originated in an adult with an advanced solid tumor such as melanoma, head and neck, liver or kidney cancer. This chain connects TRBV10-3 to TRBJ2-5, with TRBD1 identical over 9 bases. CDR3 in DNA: TGTGCCACGGGGGACAGGGAGAATCGGGAGACCCAGTACTTC. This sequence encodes CATGDRENRETQYF.